The rows below give T cell receptor beta chains drawn from one sample of a study of blood T cells in healthy people across ages. Each CDR3 protein is one row after TCRdb ran MiXCR on the 5' RACE reads. The sample lists around 1,000,000 distinct CDR3 sequences; around 25% were seen once. A further study also used this sample, focusing on T cells of mothers and their children.

Material: blood. These receptors were collected from a girl aged 2 to 9 in good health. Both conserved end residues are part of each CDR3. The order of the fields is D gene, clone size, J gene, V gene, CDR3 protein. The D gene is left open where the match is weak. Clone size appears in some rows only: once, few, many, or a class for an expanded clone.

d_gene: NA; abundance: few; j_gene: TRBJ1-1; v_gene: TRBV4-2; CDR3aa: CASSPFSADEAFF
d_gene: NA; abundance: few; j_gene: TRBJ2-7; v_gene: TRBV11-2; CDR3aa: CASSLVGGKDEQYF
d_gene: TRBD1; abundance: NA; j_gene: TRBJ2-7; v_gene: TRBV28; CDR3aa: CASSRPGQGIREQYF
d_gene: TRBD1; abundance: NA; j_gene: TRBJ1-1; v_gene: TRBV7-2; CDR3aa: CASSRDRDDEAFF
d_gene: TRBD2; abundance: NA; j_gene: TRBJ2-7; v_gene: TRBV27; CDR3aa: CASSFHGLAGGPYEQYF
d_gene: NA; abundance: NA; j_gene: TRBJ1-6; v_gene: TRBV7-3; CDR3aa: CASSLSRDSPLHF
d_gene: NA; abundance: NA; j_gene: TRBJ2-7; v_gene: TRBV20-1; CDR3aa: CSAVVTSPSYEQYF
d_gene: NA; abundance: NA; j_gene: TRBJ1-4; v_gene: TRBV25-1; CDR3aa: CASSPEPANEKLFF
d_gene: NA; abundance: few; j_gene: TRBJ2-3; v_gene: TRBV2; CDR3aa: CASRGGVSTDTQYF
d_gene: NA; abundance: NA; j_gene: TRBJ2-1; v_gene: TRBV27; CDR3aa: CASSSRPYNEQFF
d_gene: TRBD1; abundance: NA; j_gene: TRBJ2-1; v_gene: TRBV11-1; CDR3aa: CASSPPGQRYNEQFF
d_gene: NA; abundance: few; j_gene: TRBJ1-2; v_gene: TRBV24-1; CDR3aa: CATSDSRGETSYGYTF
d_gene: NA; abundance: NA; j_gene: TRBJ1-1; v_gene: TRBV12-5; CDR3aa: CASGLARLSVGTEAFF
d_gene: NA; abundance: NA; j_gene: TRBJ1-4; v_gene: TRBV14; CDR3aa: CASSPLGATNEKLFF
d_gene: TRBD2; abundance: once; j_gene: TRBJ2-7; v_gene: TRBV19; CDR3aa: CASSMSTSGAYEQYF
d_gene: NA; abundance: NA; j_gene: TRBJ2-2; v_gene: TRBV6-1; CDR3aa: CAGRAAGLRRTGELFF
d_gene: NA; abundance: few; j_gene: TRBJ1-1; v_gene: TRBV14; CDR3aa: CASSQWVLGTEAFF
d_gene: TRBD2; abundance: NA; j_gene: TRBJ2-5; v_gene: TRBV20-1; CDR3aa: CSARVGGASGPPRTQYF
d_gene: TRBD1; abundance: many; j_gene: TRBJ2-7; v_gene: TRBV28; CDR3aa: CASRERTGLSEQYF
d_gene: NA; abundance: few; j_gene: NA; v_gene: TRBV4-3; CDR3aa: CASSLGTANYEQYF
d_gene: TRBD2; abundance: NA; j_gene: TRBJ2-1; v_gene: TRBV27; CDR3aa: CASSLISGAQGEQFF
d_gene: TRBD2; abundance: NA; j_gene: NA; v_gene: TRBV24-1; CDR3aa: CATSDWSGSTNEQFF
d_gene: TRBD1; abundance: NA; j_gene: TRBJ1-1; v_gene: TRBV12-3/TRBV12-4; CDR3aa: CASTYRQGRTEAFF
d_gene: NA; abundance: NA; j_gene: NA; v_gene: TRBV7-2; CDR3aa: CASSRGPAYEQYF
d_gene: NA; abundance: few; j_gene: NA; v_gene: TRBV9; CDR3aa: CASSVSNQGVHEQFF
d_gene: NA; abundance: few; j_gene: TRBJ1-1; v_gene: TRBV19; CDR3aa: CASSPGPMNTEAFF
d_gene: NA; abundance: few; j_gene: TRBJ2-7; v_gene: TRBV9; CDR3aa: CASSPLRSAGPYEQYF
d_gene: NA; abundance: NA; j_gene: TRBJ2-5; v_gene: TRBV10-3; CDR3aa: CAISEPGLAQETQYF
d_gene: TRBD2; abundance: few; j_gene: NA; v_gene: TRBV7-6; CDR3aa: CASSLAAYLAGQEAGTQYF
d_gene: NA; abundance: NA; j_gene: NA; v_gene: TRBV7-2; CDR3aa: CASSLASGGTSYEQYF
d_gene: NA; abundance: NA; j_gene: TRBJ2-1; v_gene: TRBV18; CDR3aa: CASSPLGFEQFF
d_gene: NA; abundance: NA; j_gene: TRBJ2-5; v_gene: TRBV28; CDR3aa: CASSSILETQYF
d_gene: NA; abundance: NA; j_gene: TRBJ2-1; v_gene: TRBV3-1; CDR3aa: CASSQDWGDEQFF
d_gene: TRBD1; abundance: NA; j_gene: TRBJ2-3; v_gene: TRBV29-1; CDR3aa: CSVEAQGVFQPGDTQYF
d_gene: NA; abundance: NA; j_gene: NA; v_gene: TRBV7-2; CDR3aa: CASSLDQGTRYEQFF
d_gene: NA; abundance: few; j_gene: TRBJ2-3; v_gene: TRBV5-1; CDR3aa: CASSLEVADTQYF
d_gene: TRBD2; abundance: NA; j_gene: TRBJ2-7; v_gene: TRBV5-6; CDR3aa: CASSWGLDGLYEQYF
d_gene: NA; abundance: many; j_gene: TRBJ2-7; v_gene: TRBV9; CDR3aa: CASSPSTTSGTYEQYF
d_gene: NA; abundance: NA; j_gene: TRBJ2-3; v_gene: TRBV11-3; CDR3aa: CASSPWTVNTDTQYF